This TCR beta chain was observed in a study of blood T cell repertoires in COVID-19. Whole-study context: Spain, Italy and the United States supplied samples that represented acute and convalescent COVID-19. Sources were T cells, B-cell-depleted T cells, or PBMCs; the material itself was cDNA or gDNA.

Original methodology: Estimated nucleated cell counts came from reference gene primer amplification. Repertoires were generated with immunoSEQ multiplex PCR, while TCRdb's copy carries only in-frame clones and drops some. The D gene and trimming were derived from the DNA, and the V and J assignments and clone size from that table. The data hold 65,000 to 70,000 clones, with around 86% observed a single time. This clone has only a few counts. Source material: peripheral blood. The TCR originated in a man aged 80 or over with acute or convalescent COVID-19.

As DNA, the CDR3 is TGCGCCAGCAGCCAAGGGCCAGCGGGAGGGGGGGTCCAAGAGACCCAGTACTTC. Protein product: CASSQGPAGGGVQETQYF. This chain joins TRBV4-1 and TRBJ2-5, with 10 nucleotides matching TRBD2. The CDR3 length is 18 residues. CDR1 MGHRA and CDR2 YSYEKL come from the germline V gene. V shed 1 base and J 1 base; nucleotides not matched to a gene: 9.